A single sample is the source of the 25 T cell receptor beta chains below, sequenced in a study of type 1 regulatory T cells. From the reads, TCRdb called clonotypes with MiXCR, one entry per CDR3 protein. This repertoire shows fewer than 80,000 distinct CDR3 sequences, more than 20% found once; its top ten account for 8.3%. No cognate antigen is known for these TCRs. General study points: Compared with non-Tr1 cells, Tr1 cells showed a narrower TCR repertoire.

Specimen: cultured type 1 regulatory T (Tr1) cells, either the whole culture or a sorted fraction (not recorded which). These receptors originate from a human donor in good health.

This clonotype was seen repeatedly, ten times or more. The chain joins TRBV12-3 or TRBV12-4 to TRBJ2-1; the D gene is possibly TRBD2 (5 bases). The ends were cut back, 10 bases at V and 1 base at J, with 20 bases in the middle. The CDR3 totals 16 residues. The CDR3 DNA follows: TGTGCCACCGTGTACGATACGGGCGGGTCCTACAATGAGCAGTTCTTC. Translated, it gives CATVYDTGGSYNEQFF.

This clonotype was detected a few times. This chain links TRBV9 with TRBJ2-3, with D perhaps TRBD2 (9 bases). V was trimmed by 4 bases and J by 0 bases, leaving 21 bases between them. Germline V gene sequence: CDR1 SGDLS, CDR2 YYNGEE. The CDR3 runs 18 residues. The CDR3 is CASSQGAGGRASTDTQYF. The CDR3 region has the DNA TGTGCCAGCAGCCAGGGGGCTGGCGGGAGGGCTAGCACAGATACGCAGTATTTT.

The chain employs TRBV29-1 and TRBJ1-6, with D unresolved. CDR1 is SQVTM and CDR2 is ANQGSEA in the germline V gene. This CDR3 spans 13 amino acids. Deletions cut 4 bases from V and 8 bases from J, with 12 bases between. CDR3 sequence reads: CSVGLSSDSPLHF. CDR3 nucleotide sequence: TGCAGCGTTGGACTATCAAGTGATTCACCCCTCCACTTT.

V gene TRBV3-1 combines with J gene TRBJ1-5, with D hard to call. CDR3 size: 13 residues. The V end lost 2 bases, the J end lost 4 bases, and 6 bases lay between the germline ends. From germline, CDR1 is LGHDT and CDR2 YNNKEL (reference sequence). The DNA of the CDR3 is TGTGCCAGCAGCCAAACAGATAATCAGCCCCAGCATTTT. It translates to CASSQTDNQPQHF.

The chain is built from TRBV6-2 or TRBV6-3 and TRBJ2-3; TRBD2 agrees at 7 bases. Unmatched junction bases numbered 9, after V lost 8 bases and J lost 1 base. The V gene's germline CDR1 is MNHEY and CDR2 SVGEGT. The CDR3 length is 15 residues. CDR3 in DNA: TGTGCCAGCCACTTTTTGGCGGGGGGCACAGATACGCAGTATTTT. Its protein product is CASHFLAGGTDTQYF.

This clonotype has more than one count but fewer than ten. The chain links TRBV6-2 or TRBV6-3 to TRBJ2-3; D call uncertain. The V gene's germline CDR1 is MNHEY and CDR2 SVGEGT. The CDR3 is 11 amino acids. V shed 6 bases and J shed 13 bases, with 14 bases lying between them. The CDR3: CASSSSLKEYF. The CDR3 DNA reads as TGTGCCAGCAGCTCTTCGCTGAAGGAGTATTTT.

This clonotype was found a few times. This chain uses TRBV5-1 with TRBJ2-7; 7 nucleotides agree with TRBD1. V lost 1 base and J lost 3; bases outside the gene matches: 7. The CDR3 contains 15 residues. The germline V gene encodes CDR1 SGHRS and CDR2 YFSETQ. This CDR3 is CASSLNPGQYYEQYF. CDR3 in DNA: TGCGCCAGCAGCTTGAACCCGGGACAGTACTACGAGCAGTACTTC. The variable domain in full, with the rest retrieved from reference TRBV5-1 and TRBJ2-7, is KAGVTQTPRYLIKTRGQQVTLSCSPISGHRSVSWYQQTPGQGLQFLFEYFSETQRNKGNFPGRFSGRQFSNSRSEMNVSTLELGDSALYLCASSLNPGQYYEQYFGPGTRLTVT.

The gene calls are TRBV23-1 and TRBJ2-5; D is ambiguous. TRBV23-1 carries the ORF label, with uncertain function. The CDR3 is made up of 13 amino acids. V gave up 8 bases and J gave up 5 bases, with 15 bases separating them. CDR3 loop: CASPGPVNETQYF. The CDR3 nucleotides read TGCGCCAGCCCCGGCCCGGTTAACGAGACCCAGTACTTC.

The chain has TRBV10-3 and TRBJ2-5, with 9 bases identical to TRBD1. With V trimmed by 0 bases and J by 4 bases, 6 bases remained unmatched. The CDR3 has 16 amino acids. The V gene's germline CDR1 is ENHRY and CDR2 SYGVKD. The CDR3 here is CAISESGTGRGETQYF. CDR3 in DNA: TGTGCCATCAGTGAGTCAGGGACAGGGAGAGGAGAGACCCAGTACTTC.

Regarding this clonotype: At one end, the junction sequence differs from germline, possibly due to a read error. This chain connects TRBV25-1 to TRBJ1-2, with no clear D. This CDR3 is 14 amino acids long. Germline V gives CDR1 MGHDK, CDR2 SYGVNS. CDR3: CARSESRAQYGYTF. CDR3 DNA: TGTGCCAGAAGTGAATCGAGGGCACAGTATGGCTACACCTTC.

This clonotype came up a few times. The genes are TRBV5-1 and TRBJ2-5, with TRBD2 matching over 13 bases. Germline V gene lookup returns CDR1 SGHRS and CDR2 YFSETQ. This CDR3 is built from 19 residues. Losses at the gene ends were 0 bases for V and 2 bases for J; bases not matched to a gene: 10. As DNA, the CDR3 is TGCGCCAGCAGCTTGGGACTAGCGGGAGGCCCAGTTAAACAAGAGACCCAGTACTTC. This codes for CASSLGLAGGPVKQETQYF.

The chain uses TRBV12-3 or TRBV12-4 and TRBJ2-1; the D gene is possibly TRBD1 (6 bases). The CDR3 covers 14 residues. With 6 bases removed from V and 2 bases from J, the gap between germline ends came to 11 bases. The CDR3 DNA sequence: TGTGCCAGCAGGGCGACAGGTACCTACAATGAGCAGTTCTTC. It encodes CASRATGTYNEQFF.

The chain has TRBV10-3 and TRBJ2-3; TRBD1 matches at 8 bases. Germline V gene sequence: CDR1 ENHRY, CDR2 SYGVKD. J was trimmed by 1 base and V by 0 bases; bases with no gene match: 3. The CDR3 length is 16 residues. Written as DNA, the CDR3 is TGTGCCATCAGTGAGTCCCCCAGGGGGCGCACAGATACGCAGTATTTT. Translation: CAISESPRGRTDTQYF.

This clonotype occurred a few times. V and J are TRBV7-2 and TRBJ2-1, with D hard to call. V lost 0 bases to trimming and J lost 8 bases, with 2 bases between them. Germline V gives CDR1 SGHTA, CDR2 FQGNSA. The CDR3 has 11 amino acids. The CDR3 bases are TGTGCCAGCAGCTTAGCTGATGAGCAGTTCTTC. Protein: CASSLADEQFF.

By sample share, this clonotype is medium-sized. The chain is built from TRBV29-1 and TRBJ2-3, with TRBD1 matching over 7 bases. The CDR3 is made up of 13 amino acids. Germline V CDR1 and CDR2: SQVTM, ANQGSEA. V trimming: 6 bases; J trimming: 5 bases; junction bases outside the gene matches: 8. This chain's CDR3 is CSVYRGGEDTQYF. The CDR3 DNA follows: TGCAGCGTGTACAGGGGCGGAGAAGATACGCAGTATTTT.

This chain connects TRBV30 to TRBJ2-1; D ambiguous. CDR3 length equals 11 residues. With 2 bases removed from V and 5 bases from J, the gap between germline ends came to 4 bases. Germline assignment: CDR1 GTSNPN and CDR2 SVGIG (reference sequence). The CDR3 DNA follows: TGTGCCTGGAGTATAAACAATGAGCAGTTCTTC. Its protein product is CAWSINNEQFF.

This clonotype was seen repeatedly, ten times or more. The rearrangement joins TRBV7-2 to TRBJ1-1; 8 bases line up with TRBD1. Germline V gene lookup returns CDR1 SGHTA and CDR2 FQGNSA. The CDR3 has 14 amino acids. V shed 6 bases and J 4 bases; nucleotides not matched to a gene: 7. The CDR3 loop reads CASRPGGSGTEAFF. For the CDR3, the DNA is TGTGCCAGCAGGCCAGGGGGCTCGGGCACTGAAGCTTTCTTT. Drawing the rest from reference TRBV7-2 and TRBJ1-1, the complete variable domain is GAGVSQSPSNKVTEKGKDVELRCDPISGHTALYWYRQSLGQGLEFLIYFQGNSAPDKSGLPSDRFSAERTGGSVSTLTIQRTQQEDSAVYLCASRPGGSGTEAFFGQGTRLTVV.

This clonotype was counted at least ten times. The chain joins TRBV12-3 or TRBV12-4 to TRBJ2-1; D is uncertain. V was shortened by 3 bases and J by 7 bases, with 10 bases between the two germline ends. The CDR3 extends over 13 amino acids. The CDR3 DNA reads TGTGCCAGCAGTTTCAACGGTCGGAATGAGCAGTTCTTC. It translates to CASSFNGRNEQFF.

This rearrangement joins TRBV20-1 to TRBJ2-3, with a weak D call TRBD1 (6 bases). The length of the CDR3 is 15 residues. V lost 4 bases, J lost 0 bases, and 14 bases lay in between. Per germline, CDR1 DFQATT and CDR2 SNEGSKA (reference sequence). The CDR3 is CSANRADKSTDTQYF. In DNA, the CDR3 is TGCAGTGCTAACAGGGCCGACAAAAGCACAGATACGCAGTATTTT.

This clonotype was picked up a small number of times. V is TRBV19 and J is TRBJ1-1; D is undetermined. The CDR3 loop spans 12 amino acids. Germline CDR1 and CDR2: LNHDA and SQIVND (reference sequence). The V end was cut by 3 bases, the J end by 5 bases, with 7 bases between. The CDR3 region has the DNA TGTGCCAGTAGTATCGCTGGAACTGAAGCTTTCTTT. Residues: CASSIAGTEAFF.

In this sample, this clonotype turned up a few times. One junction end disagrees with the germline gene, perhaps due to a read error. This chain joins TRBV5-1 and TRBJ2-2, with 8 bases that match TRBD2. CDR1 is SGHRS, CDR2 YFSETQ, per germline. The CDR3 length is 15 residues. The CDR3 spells CASSQFSGNAGELFF. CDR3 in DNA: TGCGCCAGCAGCCAGTTTAGCGGGAACGCCGGGGAGCTGTTTTTT.

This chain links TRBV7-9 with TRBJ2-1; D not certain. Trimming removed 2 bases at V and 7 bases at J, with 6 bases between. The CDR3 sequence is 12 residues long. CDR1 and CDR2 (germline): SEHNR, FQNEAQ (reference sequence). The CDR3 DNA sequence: TGTGCCAGCAGCTTAACGGTGAATGAGCAGTTCTTC. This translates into CASSLTVNEQFF.

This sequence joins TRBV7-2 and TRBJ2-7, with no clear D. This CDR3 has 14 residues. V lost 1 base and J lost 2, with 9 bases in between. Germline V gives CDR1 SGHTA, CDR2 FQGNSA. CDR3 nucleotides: TGTGCCAGCAGCTTAGGAGGTAAACCCTACGAGCAGTACTTC. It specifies CASSLGGKPYEQYF.

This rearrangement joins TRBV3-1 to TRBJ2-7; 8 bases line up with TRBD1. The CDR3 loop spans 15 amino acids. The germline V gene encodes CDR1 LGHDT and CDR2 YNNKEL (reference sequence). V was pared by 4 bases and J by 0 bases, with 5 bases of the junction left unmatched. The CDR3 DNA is TGTGCCAGCAGCCCCGGACAGGGCAGCTCCTACGAGCAGTACTTC. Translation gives CASSPGQGSSYEQYF.

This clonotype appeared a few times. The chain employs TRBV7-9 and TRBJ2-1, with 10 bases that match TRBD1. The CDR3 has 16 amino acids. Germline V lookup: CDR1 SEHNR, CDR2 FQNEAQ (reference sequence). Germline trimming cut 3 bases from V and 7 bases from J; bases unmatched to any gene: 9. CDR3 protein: CASSFTGQGGLNEQFF. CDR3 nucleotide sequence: TGTGCCAGCAGCTTTACCGGACAGGGGGGTTTGAATGAGCAGTTCTTC.